This note documents a single TCR beta chain sequence. Antigen specificity is unknown. These data come from a study of T cell responses to AZD1222 COVID-19 vaccine. Study-wide points: Sampling that yielded the repertoires occurred only after the peak T cell response.

V shed 1 base and J 2 bases; nucleotides not matched to a gene: 4. Looked up from germline, CDR1 is MGHDK and CDR2 is SYGVNS. The CDR3 has 16 residues. Sequenced by immunoSEQ multiplex PCR; TCRdb stores in-frame clones only, minus some. This sample has 93,000 or so clones, with around 90% found just once. The sequence came from an adult in good health. The V call is TRBV25-1, the J call TRBJ2-5; TRBD2 matches 10 bases. The sequencing here drew on peripheral blood, taken on day 0 of AZD1222 vaccination. For the CDR3, the DNA is TGTGCCAGCAGTGAATGGGCTAGCGGGGGACAAGAGACCCAGTACTTC. Translated, it gives CASSEWASGGQETQYF.